Sequencing of this T cell receptor beta chain was carried out in a study of T-cell reconstitution after alpha-beta-depleted transplantation in children (dated by TCRdb to the mid-2010s). Regarding the study in general: Using TCR repertoire profiling, the study followed T-cell immune reconstitution in a quantitative way in children after TCRalphabeta/CD19-depleted allogeneic hematopoietic cell transplantation.

The cysteine opens and the phenylalanine closes a CDR3 of 16 amino acids. Only the CDR3 DNA is retained, 48 bases long and in frame from the first base. CDR1 and CDR2 are drawn from the germline V gene: MGHRA, YSYEKL. Cut back by 3 bases and 6 bases, the V and J ends lie 18 bases apart. The method was PCR. Sequenced on an Illumina HiSeq 2500. TCR library preparation used molecular barcoding, with unique molecular identifiers applied to normalize quantification of the TCRbeta repertoire. TCRdb passed the public sequencing reads through fastp at Q25 and MiXCR, retaining productive beta sequences. Rows are combined by CDR3 protein, so each entry shows the most common genes and DNA. For this sample the table gives fewer than 120,000 distinct CDR3 sequences, of which about a tenth were detected only once. Jointly, the top ten make up 8% of the sample. This clonotype occurred many times. Its antigen specificity is not known. No base-level quality is on record; no much larger clone is a single base apart.

This TCR was sampled from a human donor who donated a stem cell graft to a child with acute lymphoblastic leukemia. The source was PBMCs from the stem cell graft donor, collected from the stem cell graft. The chain employs TRBV4-1 and TRBJ2-1; confidence is insufficient to name the D gene. The CDR3 protein: CASSQMSLGISNEQFF. The bases read TGCGCCAGCAGCCAGATGTCGCTTGGAATATCCAATGAGCAGTTCTTC.